Below, one TCR beta chain is given with its context. This sample was taken from a study of blood T cell repertoires in COVID-19. Profiled with immunoSEQ multiplex PCR; TCRdb holds only in-frame clones, not every one. The repertoire holds a few hundred thousand clones, with about 89% as singletons. There are 14 residues in the CDR3. Per germline, CDR1 MNHEY and CDR2 SVGEGT. Trimming removed 5 bases from V and 7 bases from J; junction bases left unmatched: 4. This clonotype was sampled from a woman aged 25 to 39 with COVID-19, enrolled during active disease. The chain joins TRBV6-2 or TRBV6-3 to TRBJ1-5, with 11 bases identical to TRBD1. The sample consisted of peripheral blood. CDR3 DNA: TGTGCCAGCAGTCGGACAGGGGGCGACCAGCCCCAGCATTTT. It encodes CASSRTGGDQPQHF.